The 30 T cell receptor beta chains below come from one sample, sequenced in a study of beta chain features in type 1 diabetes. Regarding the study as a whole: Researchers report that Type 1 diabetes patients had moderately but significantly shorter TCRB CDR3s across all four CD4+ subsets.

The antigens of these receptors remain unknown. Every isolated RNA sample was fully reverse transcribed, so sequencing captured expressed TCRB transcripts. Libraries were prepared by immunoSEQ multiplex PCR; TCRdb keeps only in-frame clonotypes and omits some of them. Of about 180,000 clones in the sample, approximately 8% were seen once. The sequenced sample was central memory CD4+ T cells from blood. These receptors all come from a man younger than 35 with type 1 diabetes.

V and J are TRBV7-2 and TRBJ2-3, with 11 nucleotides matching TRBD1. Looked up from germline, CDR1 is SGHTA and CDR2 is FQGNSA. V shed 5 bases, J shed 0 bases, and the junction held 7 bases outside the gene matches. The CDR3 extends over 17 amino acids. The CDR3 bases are TGTGCCAGCAGCCTACGCGGGACAGGGGGTAGCACAGATACGCAGTATTTT. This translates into CASSLRGTGGSTDTQYF.

The CDR3 loop is CASSPGGSAYEQYF. CDR3 in DNA: TGTGCCAGCTCACCGGGAGGGTCCGCCTACGAGCAGTACTTC. J is TRBJ2-7 and V is TRBV18; TRBD2 aligns across 7 bases. The CDR3 runs 14 residues. V shed 3 bases, J shed 2 bases, and the junction held 4 bases outside the gene matches. Germline values: CDR1 KGHSH, CDR2 LQKENI.

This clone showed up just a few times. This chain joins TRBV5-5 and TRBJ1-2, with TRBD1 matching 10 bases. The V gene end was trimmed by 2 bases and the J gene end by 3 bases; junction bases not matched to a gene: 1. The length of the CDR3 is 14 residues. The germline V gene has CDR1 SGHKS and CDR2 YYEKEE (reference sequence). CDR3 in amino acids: CASSFGTGDYGYTF. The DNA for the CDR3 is TGTGCCAGCAGCTTCGGGACAGGGGACTATGGCTACACCTTC. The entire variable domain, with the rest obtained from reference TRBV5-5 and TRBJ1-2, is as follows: DAGVTQSPTHLIKTRGQQVTLRCSPISGHKSVSWYQQVLGQGPQFIFQYYEKEERGRGNFPDRFSARQFPNYSSELNVNALLLGDSALYLCASSFGTGDYGYTFGSGTRLTVV.

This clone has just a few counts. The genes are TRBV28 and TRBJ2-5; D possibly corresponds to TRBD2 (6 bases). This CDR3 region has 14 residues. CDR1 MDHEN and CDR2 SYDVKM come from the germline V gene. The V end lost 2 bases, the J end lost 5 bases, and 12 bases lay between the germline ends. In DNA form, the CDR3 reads TGTGCCAGCAGTTTACCCGGGAGCTGGGAGACCCAGTACTTC. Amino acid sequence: CASSLPGSWETQYF.

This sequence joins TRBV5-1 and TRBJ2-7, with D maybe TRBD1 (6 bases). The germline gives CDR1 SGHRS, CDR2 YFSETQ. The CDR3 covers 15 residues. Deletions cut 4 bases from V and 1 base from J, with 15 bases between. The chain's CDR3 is CASSPGNRASYEQYF. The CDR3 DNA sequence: TGCGCCAGCAGCCCCGGGAACAGGGCGTCCTACGAGCAGTACTTC.

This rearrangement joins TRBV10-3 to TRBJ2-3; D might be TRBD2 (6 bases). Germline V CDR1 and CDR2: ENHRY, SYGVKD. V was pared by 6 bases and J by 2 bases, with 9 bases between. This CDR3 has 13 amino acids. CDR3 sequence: CAISRLDTDTQYF. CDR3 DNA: TGTGCCATCAGCAGACTAGACACAGATACGCAGTATTTT.

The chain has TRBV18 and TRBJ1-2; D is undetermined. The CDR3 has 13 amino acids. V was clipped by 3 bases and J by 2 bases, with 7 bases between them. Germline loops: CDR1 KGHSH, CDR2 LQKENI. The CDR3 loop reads CASSPDGNYGYTF. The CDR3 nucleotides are TGTGCCAGCTCACCCGACGGGAACTATGGCTACACCTTC.

DNA for the CDR3: TGTGCCAGCAGCTTAACAGGGGACACCGGGGAGCTGTTTTTT. Its translation is CASSLTGDTGELFF. The chain combines TRBV7-9 with TRBJ2-2, with 7 bases identical to TRBD1. Germline CDR1 is SEHNR and CDR2 is FQNEAQ (reference sequence). Trimming took 2 bases from V and 3 from J; bases not matched to a gene: 0. The CDR3 sequence is 14 residues long.

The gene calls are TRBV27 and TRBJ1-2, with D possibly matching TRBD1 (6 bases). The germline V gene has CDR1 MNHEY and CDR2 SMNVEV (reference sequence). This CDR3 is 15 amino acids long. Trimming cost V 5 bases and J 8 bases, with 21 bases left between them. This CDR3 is CASSRQWGGASGYTF. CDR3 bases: TGTGCCAGCAGTCGACAATGGGGGGGCGCGTCCGGCTACACCTTC.

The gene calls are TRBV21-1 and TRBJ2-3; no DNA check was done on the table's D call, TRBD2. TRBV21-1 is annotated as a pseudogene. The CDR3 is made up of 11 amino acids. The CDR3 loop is CAKRPTDTQYF. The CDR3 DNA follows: TGTGCCAAGCGCCCCACAGATACGCAGTATTTT.

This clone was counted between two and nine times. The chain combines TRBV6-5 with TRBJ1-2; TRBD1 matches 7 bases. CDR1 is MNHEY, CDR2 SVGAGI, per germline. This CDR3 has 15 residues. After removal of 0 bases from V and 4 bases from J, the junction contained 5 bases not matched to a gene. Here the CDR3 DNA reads TGTGCCAGCAGTTACTCGACAGGGAAGAGCTATGGCTACACCTTC. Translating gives CASSYSTGKSYGYTF.

CDR3 bases: TGTGCCAGCAGTACAATTGGAAACACCATATATTTT. Amino acids: CASSTIGNTIYF. The chain uses TRBV9 and TRBJ1-3; D uncertain. Trimming left V 5 bases short and J 3 bases short, with 6 bases between. Germline V gene data show CDR1 as SGDLS and CDR2 as YYNGEE. CDR3 length equals 12 residues.

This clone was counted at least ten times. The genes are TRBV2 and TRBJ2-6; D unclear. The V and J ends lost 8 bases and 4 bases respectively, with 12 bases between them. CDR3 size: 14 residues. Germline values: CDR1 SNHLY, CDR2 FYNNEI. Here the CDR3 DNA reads TGTGCCAGCGGTCGAGATCACGGGGCCAACGTCCTGACTTTC. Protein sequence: CASGRDHGANVLTF.

CDR3 sequence reads: CASSPVSGTYNEQFF. The CDR3 DNA sequence: TGTGCCAGCAGCCCCGTTTCGGGGACCTACAATGAGCAGTTCTTC. The V gene is TRBV5-6, the J gene TRBJ2-1; D might be TRBD2 (5 bases). This CDR3 spans 15 amino acids. The V end lost 4 bases, the J end lost 2 bases, and 13 bases lay between the germline ends. The germline V gene encodes CDR1 SGHDT and CDR2 YYEEEE.

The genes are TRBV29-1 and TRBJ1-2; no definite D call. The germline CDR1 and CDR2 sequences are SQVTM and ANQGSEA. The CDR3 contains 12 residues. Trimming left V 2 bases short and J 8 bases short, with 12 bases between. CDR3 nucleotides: TGCAGCGTTGAACAGGTTCTTGGAGGCTACACCTTC. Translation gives CSVEQVLGGYTF.

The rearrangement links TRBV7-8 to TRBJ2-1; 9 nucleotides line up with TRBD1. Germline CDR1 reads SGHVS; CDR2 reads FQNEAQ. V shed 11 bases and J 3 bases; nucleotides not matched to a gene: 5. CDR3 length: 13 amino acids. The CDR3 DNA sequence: TGTGCCTCGGGACAGGGCCACTACAATGAGCAGTTCTTC. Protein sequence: CASGQGHYNEQFF.

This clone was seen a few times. The CDR3 spells CATRGTGRYEQYF. DNA of the CDR3: TGTGCCACACGCGGGACAGGGCGATACGAGCAGTACTTC. The rearrangement joins TRBV11-2 to TRBJ2-7; 9 nucleotides align to TRBD1. CDR3 length: 13 amino acids. Germline CDR1 SGHAT, CDR2 FQNNGV. With V trimmed by 10 bases and J by 4 bases, 8 bases remained unmatched. Supplemented by reference TRBV11-2 and TRBJ2-7, the full variable domain reads EAGVAQSPRYKIIEKRQSVAFWCNPISGHATLYWYQQILGQGPKLLIQFQNNGVVDDSQLPKDRFSAERLKGVDSTLKIQPAKLEDSAVYLCATRGTGRYEQYFGPGTRLTVT.

This CDR3 reads CASSQDTLARAFF. CDR3 sequence (DNA): TGTGCCAGCAGCCAAGATACGTTGGCCAGGGCTTTCTTT. The chain couples TRBV14 to TRBJ1-1; D uncertain. The CDR3 is 13 residues long. The V and J ends lost 0 bases and 11 bases respectively, with 13 bases between them. Per germline, CDR1 SGHDN and CDR2 FVKESK.

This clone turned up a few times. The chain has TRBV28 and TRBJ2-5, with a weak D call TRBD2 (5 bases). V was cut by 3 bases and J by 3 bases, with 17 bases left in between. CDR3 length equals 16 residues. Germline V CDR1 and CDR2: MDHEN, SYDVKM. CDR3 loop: CASSFSLVLREETQYF. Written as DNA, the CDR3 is TGTGCCAGCAGTTTTTCGTTAGTCCTGCGGGAAGAGACCCAGTACTTC.

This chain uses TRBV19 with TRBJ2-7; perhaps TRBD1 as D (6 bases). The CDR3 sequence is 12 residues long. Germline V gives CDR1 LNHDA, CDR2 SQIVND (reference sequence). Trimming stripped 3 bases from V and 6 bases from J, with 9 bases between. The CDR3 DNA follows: TGTGCCAGTAGTATTTGGGGGCGCGAGCAGTACTTC. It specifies CASSIWGREQYF.

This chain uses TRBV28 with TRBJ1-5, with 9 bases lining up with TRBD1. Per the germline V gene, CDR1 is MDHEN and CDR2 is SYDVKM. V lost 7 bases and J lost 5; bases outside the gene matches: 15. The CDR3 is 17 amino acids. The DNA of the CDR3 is TGTGCCAGCATCAATCTGGGGGGGACAGGGTCGTATCAGCCCCAGCATTTT. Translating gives CASINLGGTGSYQPQHF.

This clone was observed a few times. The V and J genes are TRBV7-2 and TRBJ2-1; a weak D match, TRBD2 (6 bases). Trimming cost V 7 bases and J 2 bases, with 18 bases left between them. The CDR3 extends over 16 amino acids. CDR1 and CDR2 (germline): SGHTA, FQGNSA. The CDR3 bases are TGTGCCAGCAACTCCGGAACTAGCAGAACCTACAATGAGCAGTTCTTC. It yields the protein CASNSGTSRTYNEQFF.

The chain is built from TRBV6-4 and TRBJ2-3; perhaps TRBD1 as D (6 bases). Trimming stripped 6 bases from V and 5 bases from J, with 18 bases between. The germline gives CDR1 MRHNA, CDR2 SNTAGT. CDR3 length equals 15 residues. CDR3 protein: CASSPTGNTQDTQYF. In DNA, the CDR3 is TGTGCCAGCAGCCCTACAGGGAACACACAAGATACGCAGTATTTT.

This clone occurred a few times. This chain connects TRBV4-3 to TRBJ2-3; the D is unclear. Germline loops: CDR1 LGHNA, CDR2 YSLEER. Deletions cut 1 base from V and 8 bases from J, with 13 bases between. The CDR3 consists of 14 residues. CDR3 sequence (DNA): TGCGCCAGCAGCCAAGGAGGTTTCTTAGGTACGCAGTATTTT. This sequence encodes CASSQGGFLGTQYF.

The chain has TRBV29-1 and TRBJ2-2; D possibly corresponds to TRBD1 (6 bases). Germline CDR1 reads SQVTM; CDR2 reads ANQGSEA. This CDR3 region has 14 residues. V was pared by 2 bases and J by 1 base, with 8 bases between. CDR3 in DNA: TGCAGCGTTGAATGGGGACAGAACACCGGGGAGCTGTTTTTT. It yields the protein CSVEWGQNTGELFF.

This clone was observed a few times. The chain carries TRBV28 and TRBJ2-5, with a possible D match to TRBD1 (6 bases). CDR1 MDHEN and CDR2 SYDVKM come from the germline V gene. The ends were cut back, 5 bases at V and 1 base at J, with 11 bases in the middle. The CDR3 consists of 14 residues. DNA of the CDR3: TGTGCCAGCAGTCTGACAGGCTCCCAAGAGACCCAGTACTTC. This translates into CASSLTGSQETQYF.

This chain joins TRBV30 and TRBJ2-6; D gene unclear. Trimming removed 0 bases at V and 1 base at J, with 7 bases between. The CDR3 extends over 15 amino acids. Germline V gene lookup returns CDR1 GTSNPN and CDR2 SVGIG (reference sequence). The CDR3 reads CAWSVSQSGANVLTF. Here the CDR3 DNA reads TGTGCCTGGAGTGTATCACAGTCTGGGGCCAACGTCCTGACTTTC. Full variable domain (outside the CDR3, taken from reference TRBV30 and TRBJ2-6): SQTIHQWPATLVQPVGSPLSLECTVEGTSNPNLYWYRQAAGRGLQLLFYSVGIGQISSEVPQNLSASRPQDRQFILSSKKLLLSDSGFYLCAWSVSQSGANVLTFGAGSRLTVL.

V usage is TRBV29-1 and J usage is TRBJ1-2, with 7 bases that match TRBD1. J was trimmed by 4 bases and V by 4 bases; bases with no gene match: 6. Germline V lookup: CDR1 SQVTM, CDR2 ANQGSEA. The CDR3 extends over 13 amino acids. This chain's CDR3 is CSVGEDRSYGYTF. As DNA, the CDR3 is TGCAGCGTTGGGGAGGACAGGTCCTATGGCTACACCTTC.

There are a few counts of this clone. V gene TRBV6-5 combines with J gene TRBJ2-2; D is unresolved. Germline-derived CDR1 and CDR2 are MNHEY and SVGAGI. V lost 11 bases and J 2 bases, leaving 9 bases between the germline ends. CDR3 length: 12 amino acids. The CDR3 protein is CAAGANTGELFF. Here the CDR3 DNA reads TGTGCCGCAGGTGCCAACACCGGGGAGCTGTTTTTT.

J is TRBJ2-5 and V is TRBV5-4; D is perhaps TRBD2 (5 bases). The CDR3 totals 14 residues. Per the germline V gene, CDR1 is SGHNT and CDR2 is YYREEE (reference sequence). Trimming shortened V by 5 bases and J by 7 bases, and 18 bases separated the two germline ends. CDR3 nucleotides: TGTGCCAGCAGTCTCCCGGCGTCAGAGGGGACCCAGTACTTC. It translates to CASSLPASEGTQYF. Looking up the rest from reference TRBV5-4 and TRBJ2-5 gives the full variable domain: ETGVTQSPTHLIKTRGQQVTLRCSSQSGHNTVSWYQQALGQGPQFIFQYYREEENGRGNFPPRFSGLQFPNYSSELNVNALELDDSALYLCASSLPASEGTQYFGPGTRLLVL.